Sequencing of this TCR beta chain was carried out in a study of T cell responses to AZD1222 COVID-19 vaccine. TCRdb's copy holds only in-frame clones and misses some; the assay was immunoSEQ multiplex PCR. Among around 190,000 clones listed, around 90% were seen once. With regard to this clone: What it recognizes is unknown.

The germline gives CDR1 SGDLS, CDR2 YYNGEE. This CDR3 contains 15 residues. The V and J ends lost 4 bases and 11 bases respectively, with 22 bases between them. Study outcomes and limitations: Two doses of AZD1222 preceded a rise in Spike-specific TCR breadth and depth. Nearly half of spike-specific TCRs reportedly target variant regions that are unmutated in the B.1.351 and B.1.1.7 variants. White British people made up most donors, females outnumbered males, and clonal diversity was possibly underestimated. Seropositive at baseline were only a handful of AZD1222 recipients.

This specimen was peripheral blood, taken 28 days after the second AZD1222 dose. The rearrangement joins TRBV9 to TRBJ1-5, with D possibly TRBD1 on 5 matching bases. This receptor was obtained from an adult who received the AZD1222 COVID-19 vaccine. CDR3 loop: CASSPEEVHRGAQHF. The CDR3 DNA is TGTGCCAGCAGCCCGGAGGAGGTCCACCGAGGGGCCCAGCATTTT.